Below are 16 T cell receptor beta chains sequenced from a single sample in a study of naive and memory T cell subsets. Treatment specified: skin biopsy from PPD injection site in Mantoux-positive individual. A UMI-containing oligonucleotide was joined by 3' ligation to the TCR cDNA template. The SP2 primer and nested alpha and beta constant region primers amplified ligated cDNA in four rounds. MiXCR, run by TCRdb on the UMI-ligation and nested PCR reads, gives a single entry per CDR3 protein. The table lists tens of thousands of distinct CDR3 sequences, less than 8.5% of them singletons. The material was skin, obtained from a tuberculin skin test site. The receptors derive from an adult in good health.

This clonotype came up many times. V and J are TRBV12-3 or TRBV12-4 and TRBJ1-1, with D perhaps matching TRBD1 (5 bases). The ends were cut back, 8 bases at V and 1 base at J, with 14 bases in the middle. The CDR3 runs to 14 residues. This CDR3 reads CASEWSRGNTEAFF. CDR3 DNA sequence: TGTGCCAGCGAGTGGTCTAGGGGGAACACTGAAGCTTTCTTT.

This clonotype was seen many times. The DNA for the CDR3 is TGTGCCAGCAGTTTATCGGGACAAGCTAACTATGGCTACACCTTC. This codes for CASSLSGQANYGYTF. This sequence joins TRBV12-3 or TRBV12-4 and TRBJ1-2; tentative D call: TRBD1 (6 bases). CDR3 length equals 15 residues. Deletions cut 2 bases from V and 0 bases from J, with 10 bases between.

With respect to this clonotype: This sequence may be a read error, since a much larger clone differs from it by one base. The chain has TRBV13 and TRBJ2-5, with 8 nucleotides matching TRBD2. Germline-derived CDR1 and CDR2 are PRHDT and FYEKMQ (reference sequence). With 4 bases clipped from V and 3 bases from J, the junction kept 10 bases outside the gene matches. The length of the CDR3 is 16 residues. CDR3 DNA sequence: TGTGCCAGCAGCTCCCGGGCCCGAGCGGGGGAAGAGACCCAGTACTTC. It yields the protein CASSSRARAGEETQYF.

The chain uses TRBV10-3 and TRBJ2-1; 9 bases are a match to TRBD2. The germline V gene has CDR1 ENHRY and CDR2 SYGVKD. V dropped 0 bases and J dropped 4; count of bases not matched to a gene: 1. CDR3 length equals 15 residues. In nucleotides, the CDR3 is TGTGCCATCAGTGAGTCGACTAGCGGTTACAATGAGCAGTTCTTC. This codes for CAISESTSGYNEQFF.

This clonotype has a count of ten or more. The chain employs TRBV12-3 or TRBV12-4 and TRBJ2-1, with unresolved D. The CDR3 consists of 11 residues. The ends were cut back, 4 bases at V and 2 bases at J, with 0 bases in the middle. CDR3 residues: CASSSYNEQFF. The CDR3, as DNA: TGTGCCAGCAGTTCCTACAATGAGCAGTTCTTC.

This clonotype was counted many times. The chain links TRBV5-1 to TRBJ1-2; D may be TRBD1 (6 bases). Germline CDR1 and CDR2: SGHRS and YFSETQ. The length of the CDR3 is 13 residues. V dropped 1 base and J dropped 8 bases, with 12 bases sitting between them. The CDR3 spells CASSLLGATGYTF. In nucleotides, the CDR3 is TGCGCCAGCAGCTTGCTGGGGGCGACAGGCTACACCTTC. The entire variable domain, with the rest obtained from reference TRBV5-1 and TRBJ1-2, is as follows: KAGVTQTPRYLIKTRGQQVTLSCSPISGHRSVSWYQQTPGQGLQFLFEYFSETQRNKGNFPGRFSGRQFSNSRSEMNVSTLELGDSALYLCASSLLGATGYTFGSGTRLTVV.

This clonotype was seen at least ten times. J is TRBJ2-7 and V is TRBV29-1, with TRBD2 identical over 14 bases. The CDR3 runs 14 residues. V lost 5 bases, J lost 7 bases, and 7 bases stayed unmatched. Germline loops: CDR1 SQVTM, CDR2 ANQGSEA. The CDR3 region is CSVRLAGGPGEQYF. The CDR3 DNA is TGCAGCGTTAGACTAGCGGGGGGGCCGGGGGAGCAGTACTTC.

The rearrangement joins TRBV20-1 to TRBJ1-1, with no clear D. The CDR3 has 12 amino acids. Per the germline V gene, CDR1 is DFQATT and CDR2 is SNEGSKA (reference sequence). V was shortened by 6 bases and J by 8 bases, with 16 bases between the two germline ends. The CDR3 DNA reads as TGCAGTGCCCACTCGAGAAGTCGGGAAGCTTTCTTT. Its protein product is CSAHSRSREAFF.

This clonotype was observed many times. The rearrangement joins TRBV6-2 or TRBV6-3 to TRBJ2-1; the D gene is possibly TRBD2 (6 bases). Trimming cost V 8 bases and J 3 bases, with 14 bases left between them. CDR1 and CDR2 from the germline V gene are MNHEY and SVGEGT. The CDR3 loop spans 14 amino acids. The CDR3 region is CASSMAGSYNEQFF. The CDR3 region has the DNA TGTGCCAGCTCGATGGCCGGGAGCTACAATGAGCAGTTCTTC.

The V call is TRBV29-1, the J call TRBJ2-7, with D possibly being TRBD1 (6 bases). The CDR3 is made up of 14 amino acids. Germline V gene sequence: CDR1 SQVTM, CDR2 ANQGSEA. V gave up 4 bases and J gave up 1 base, with 14 bases separating them. CDR3 sequence (DNA): TGCAGCGTTGTTCCCAACAGGGCATCCTACGAGCAGTACTTC. This sequence encodes CSVVPNRASYEQYF.

The chain couples TRBV7-2 to TRBJ2-3, with D unclear. CDR3 length equals 13 residues. The V gene's germline CDR1 is SGHTA and CDR2 FQGNSA. The V end was cut by 5 bases, the J end by 6 bases, with 12 bases between. CDR3 DNA sequence: TGTGCCAGCAGCCCCGGGTGGAGCGATACGCAGTATTTT. Translated: CASSPGWSDTQYF.

This clonotype has a count of ten or more. The V call is TRBV19, the J call TRBJ2-1; 10 nucleotides agree with TRBD2. Germline values: CDR1 LNHDA, CDR2 SQIVND (reference sequence). After removal of 2 bases from V and 10 bases from J, the junction contained 11 bases not matched to a gene. The CDR3 length is 16 residues. The CDR3 coding sequence is TGTGCCAGTAGTATAATGGGAGCGGGGGGGGCAAGGGAGCAGTTCTTC. Translation: CASSIMGAGGAREQFF.

The chain employs TRBV12-5 and TRBJ1-2; 7 bases are a match to TRBD1. CDR1 is LGHNT and CDR2 is FRNRAP in the germline V gene. The trim removed 2 bases at V and 6 bases at J, leaving 12 bases unmatched. The CDR3 extends over 16 amino acids. The CDR3 protein is CASGLTRQGSAHGYTF. In nucleotides, the CDR3 is TGTGCTAGTGGTTTGACCCGACAGGGCTCCGCCCATGGCTACACCTTC. The full variable domain, in which reference TRBV12-5 and TRBJ1-2 provide the parts outside the CDR3, is DARVTQTPRHKVTEMGQEVTMRCQPILGHNTVFWYRQTMMQGLELLAYFRNRAPLDDSGMPKDRFSAEMPDATLATLKIQPSEPRDSAVYFCASGLTRQGSAHGYTFGSGTRLTVV.

In its sample, this clonotype was seen many times. The J gene is TRBJ1-1, the V gene TRBV2, with D possibly TRBD1 on 6 matching bases. V shed 7 bases and J shed 0 bases, with 12 bases lying between them. Per the germline V gene, CDR1 is SNHLY and CDR2 is FYNNEI. CDR3 length equals 14 residues. The CDR3 DNA sequence: TGTGCCAGCACGACAGGATTTATGAACACTGAAGCTTTCTTT. Translating it yields CASTTGFMNTEAFF.

The sample holds many counts of this clonotype. V usage is TRBV5-1 and J usage is TRBJ2-5; 10 nucleotides align to TRBD2. The V segment lost 0 bases and the J segment 2 bases; nucleotides outside the gene matches: 7. The CDR3 sequence is 17 residues long. Germline CDR1 is SGHRS and CDR2 is YFSETQ. CDR3 in DNA: TGCGCCAGCAGCTTGGAAGTAGCGGGGGGCTCGCAAGAGACCCAGTACTTC. It is translated as CASSLEVAGGSQETQYF.

This clonotype showed up many times. The V and J genes are TRBV19 and TRBJ1-1, with TRBD1 matching 7 bases. V shed 4 bases and J 4 bases; nucleotides not matched to a gene: 9. The CDR3 extends over 15 amino acids. The germline V gene has CDR1 LNHDA and CDR2 SQIVND (reference sequence). The CDR3 DNA is TGTGCCAGTAGTACCCTTCCGAGGGGGCCCACTGAAGCTTTCTTT. Residues: CASSTLPRGPTEAFF.